Listed below are T cell receptor beta chains from one sample, sequenced in a study of immune cell composition in non-small cell lung cancer. The table came from immunoSEQ multiplex PCR; TCRdb's copy has only in-frame clones and leaves some out. The sample consists of roughly 2,000 clones, more than 70% of them appearing once. Sequencing was performed on lung tumor tissue. These receptor sequences come from a human donor with non-small cell lung cancer. Each CDR3 is given with its conserved first and last residue. Each record gives: V gene, J gene, clone size, D gene, CDR3 DNA, CDR3 protein. The D gene is left open where the match is weak. Clone size is not always given. Where it is, it says once, few, many or a class for expanded clones.

>TRBV7-9|TRBJ2-7|.|TRBD1
TGTGCCAGCAGCTTATCACCCACGGGACAGGGTTACGGGCAGTACTTC
CASSLSPTGQGYGQYF
>TRBV27|TRBJ2-7|.|TRBD2
TGTGCCAGCAGCCGAGCCGGGACTAGCGGGAGTAGAGCCGAGCAGTACTTC
CASSRAGTSGSRAEQYF
>TRBV5-6|TRBJ2-4|once|TRBD1
TGTGCCAGCAGCTTCGCAGGGGGCGTTGGGTCAGGGTACTTC
CASSFAGGVGSGYF
>TRBV6-4|TRBJ2-1|.|TRBD2
TGTGCCAGCAGTGCCTTGGATAGCGGGGGGGCAAATGAGCAGTTCTTC
CASSALDSGGANEQFF
>TRBV18|TRBJ1-1|.|.
TGTGCCAGCTCTGTGAGTAGACACCAGAACACTGAAGCTTTCTTT
CASSVSRHQNTEAFF
>TRBV15|TRBJ2-6|.|.
TGTGCCACCAGCAGAGCAGTCTCTGGGGCCAACGTCCTGACTTTC
CATSRAVSGANVLTF
>TRBV7-9|TRBJ1-1|.|.
TGTGCCAGCAGCCCCCGGGGAATAGAAGCTTTCTTT
CASSPRGIEAFF
>TRBV10-2|TRBJ1-6|.|TRBD1
TGCGCCAGCACCCGGACAGGGTTTGAATCACCCCTCCACTTT
CASTRTGFESPLHF
>TRBV6-5|TRBJ1-2|.|.
TGTGCCAGCAGTCTCACTCGGACAGATGGCTACACCTTC
CASSLTRTDGYTF
>TRBV5-6|TRBJ2-3|.|TRBD2
TGTGCCAGCCGAGCGGGGGTTACAGATACGCAGTATTTT
CASRAGVTDTQYF
>TRBV9|TRBJ2-5|.|TRBD1
TGTGCCAGCAGCGAGGGACAGGGCTTTGAGACCCAGTACTTC
CASSEGQGFETQYF
>TRBV6-1|TRBJ1-1|.|.
TGTGCCAGCAGCGCCGGGACTCTCACTGAAGCTTTCTTT
CASSAGTLTEAFF
>TRBV18|TRBJ2-3|once|TRBD2
TGTGCCAGCTCACCAGGGAGGGAACAGGATACGCAGTATTTT
CASSPGREQDTQYF
>TRBV19|TRBJ2-7|.|TRBD1
TGTGCCAGTAGTAACCGGGACAGGGGGTCCGAGCAGTACTTC
CASSNRDRGSEQYF
>TRBV18|TRBJ1-5|.|.
TGTGCCAGCTCACCCGGCAGGGCGGATCAGCCCCAGCATTTT
CASSPGRADQPQHF
>TRBV19|TRBJ2-2|once|TRBD1
TGTGCCAGTAGTACCAGGACAGGGATTACCGGGGAGCTGTTTTTT
CASSTRTGITGELFF
>TRBV19|TRBJ2-5|.|.
TGTGCCAGTAGTATACAGGGGCTCCAAGAGACCCAGTACTTC
CASSIQGLQETQYF
>TRBV7-2|TRBJ1-5|.|.
TGTGCCAGCAGCTCGCGGCCAGATCAGCCCCAGCATTTT
CASSSRPDQPQHF
>TRBV5-1|TRBJ2-5|.|.
TGCGCCAGCAGCCCCGAGGGCGTCAGACAAGAGACCCAGTACTTC
CASSPEGVRQETQYF
>TRBV19|TRBJ2-7|.|.
TGTGCCAGTACGGCGGGACCCCTGTCCGAGCAGTACTTC
CASTAGPLSEQYF
>TRBV4-1|TRBJ2-1|once|.
TGCGCCAGCAGCCAAGTGCGGGGCTGGGGCAATGAGCAGTTCTTC
CASSQVRGWGNEQFF
>TRBV10-1|TRBJ1-6|.|.
TGCGCCACCCCAAAGTATCAGGGGCGGAATTCACCCCTCCACTTT
CATPKYQGRNSPLHF
>TRBV28|TRBJ1-2|.|.
TGTGCCAGCAGTTTCACCGACAGGACCGCCTATGGCTACACCTTC
CASSFTDRTAYGYTF
>TRBV21-1|TRBJ2-1|.|.
TGTGCCAGCAGCAAAGAGTTCCCCAGCGGGGGGGCCTACAATGAGCAGTTCTTC
CASSKEFPSGGAYNEQFF
>TRBV10-3|TRBJ2-6|.|.
TGTGCCACCTCCCCGGGTGGGGCCAACGTCCTGACTTTC
CATSPGGANVLTF
>TRBV21-1|TRBJ1-6|.|.
TGTGCCAGCAGCACTACAGGGTGGCGCTCACCCCTCCACTTT
CASSTTGWRSPLHF
>TRBV27|TRBJ2-7|.|.
TGTGCCAGTCGCCCGGGGAGCTCCTACGAGCAGTACTTC
CASRPGSSYEQYF
>TRBV7-9|TRBJ1-2|.|.
TGTGCCAGCAGCCCCCCCAGGCCGCACTATGGCTACACCTTC
CASSPPRPHYGYTF
>TRBV2|TRBJ2-5|.|.
TGTGCCAGCAGTGAAATGCGGGAGACCCAGTACTTC
CASSEMRETQYF